This record looks at one TCR beta chain sequence and its context. The CDR3 runs 14 residues. Germline lookup yields CDR1 SNHLY and CDR2 FYNNEI. J was trimmed by 6 bases and V by 10 bases; bases with no gene match: 13. This entry comes from a study of CD8 T cells in Susac syndrome. When the RNA was reverse transcribed, random hexamers were used with an input of roughly 0.45 to 1 ug. An immunoSEQ multiplex PCR generated amplified TCR beta CDR3 products spanning 54 Vbeta and 13 Jbeta. TCRdb passed the immunoSEQ multiplex PCR reads through MiXCR, listing each CDR3 protein once. The table includes more than 40,000 distinct CDR3 sequences, over 85% detected once. The sequenced target, TCR beta, came from blood CD8+ and CD4+ T cells. Healthy donors acted as controls, with matching for age and sex.

Sequenced input: CD8+ T cells from PBMCs. This sequence joins TRBV2 and TRBJ2-7; 9 bases line up with TRBD2. The receptor was isolated from a human donor in good health. CDR3 residues: CATSTGTSSGEQYF. The CDR3 DNA sequence: TGTGCCACCTCAACCGGGACTAGCAGCGGCGAGCAGTACTTC.